The next 19 T cell receptor beta chains were all read from a single sample in a study of T cells in Graves' hyperthyroidism and ophthalmopathy. TCR beta CDR3 region amplification was performed from RNA transcripts. The study used the HTBI primer set for a first-round RT-PCR of the TCR CDR3. TCRdb re-derived calls from the multiplex PCR reads in MiXCR, one entry per CDR3 protein. The sample yields about 710,000 distinct CDR3 sequences, approximately 16% seen once. The source material was blood. The receptors originated from a man between 18 and 35 years old with Graves' hyperthyroidism.

This clonotype was counted a few times. The chain couples TRBV10-3 to TRBJ2-5, with D tentatively TRBD2 (6 bases). This CDR3 comprises 14 residues. Germline V gene data show CDR1 as ENHRY and CDR2 as SYGVKD. V lost 6 bases and J lost 4, with 15 bases in between. As DNA, the CDR3 is TGTGCCATCAGCGGGAGACCCGGGGGAGAGACCCAGTACTTC. Protein: CAISGRPGGETQYF.

V and J are TRBV7-8 and TRBJ2-6; D ambiguous. The CDR3 runs 14 residues. Trimming left V 3 bases short and J 2 bases short, with 5 bases between. Germline loops: CDR1 SGHVS, CDR2 FQNEAQ. DNA of the CDR3: TGTGCCAGCAGCTTCGGTACTGGGGCCAACGTCCTGACTTTC. Translation: CASSFGTGANVLTF.

The sample holds many counts of this clonotype. This chain links TRBV28 with TRBJ2-1, with TRBD2 as a possible D gene (5 bases). From germline, CDR1 is MDHEN and CDR2 SYDVKM. The V gene lost 5 bases and the J gene lost 10 bases, with 12 bases spanning the gap. The CDR3 has 12 amino acids. As DNA, the CDR3 is TGTGCCAGCAGTCTAGCCTCCTGGGAGCAGTTCTTC. Residues: CASSLASWEQFF.

This clonotype was detected many times. The V call is TRBV12-3 or TRBV12-4, the J call TRBJ2-2, with unresolved D. Between the trimmed V and J ends, which lost 5 bases and 0 bases, there was a span of 13 bases. This CDR3 spans 16 amino acids. CDR3 sequence: CASSPPDRSNTGELFF. DNA of the CDR3: TGTGCCAGCAGTCCCCCGGACCGATCGAACACCGGGGAGCTGTTTTTT.

As concerns this clonotype: This may arise from a read error, as a much more abundant clone is one base away. This chain links TRBV7-9 with TRBJ2-5, with D perhaps given as TRBD1 or TRBD2 (5 bases each). CDR3 length: 13 amino acids. Germline CDR1 is SEHNR and CDR2 is FQNEAQ (reference sequence). CDR3: CASSPGPQETEYF. As DNA, the CDR3 is TGTGCCAGCAGCCCGGGGCCTCAAGAGACCGAGTACTTC.

This clonotype was observed at least ten times. The gene calls are TRBV12-3 or TRBV12-4 and TRBJ2-7, with 13 positions matching TRBD2. The J segment lost 9 bases and the V segment lost 5 bases, leaving 7 bases of the junction unmatched. There are 14 residues in the CDR3. The CDR3 bases are TGTGCCAGCAGTCCGGGGACTAGCGGGAAGGGGCAGTACTTC. Amino acids: CASSPGTSGKGQYF.

This clonotype was counted ten times or more. This rearrangement joins TRBV12-3 or TRBV12-4 to TRBJ2-1, with D perhaps TRBD1 (6 bases). V lost 6 bases and J lost 12, with 18 bases in between. There are 13 residues in the CDR3. Here the CDR3 reads CASRLTRGFAQFF. CDR3 coding DNA: TGTGCCAGCAGGCTGACCAGGGGATTTGCGCAGTTCTTC.

This clonotype was observed a few times. V is TRBV29-1 and J is TRBJ2-3; D is perhaps TRBD1 or TRBD2 (5 bases each). CDR3 length: 13 residues. CDR1 is SQVTM, CDR2 ANQGSEA, per germline. V lost 2 bases and J lost 5, with 11 bases in between. CDR3 sequence: CSVEIGAGDTQYF. The DNA of the CDR3 is TGCAGCGTTGAAATAGGGGCGGGAGATACGCAGTATTTT.

In this sample, this clonotype turned up a few times. The chain has TRBV3-1 and TRBJ1-5, with D possibly being TRBD1 (6 bases). This CDR3 has 18 amino acids. Germline V gene lookup returns CDR1 LGHDT and CDR2 YNNKEL (reference sequence). V was cut by 4 bases and J by 2 bases, with 21 bases left in between. CDR3 in DNA: TGTGCCAGCAGCCCGGGCAGGGGACGAGGTTTGGGCAATCAGCCCCAGCATTTT. This sequence encodes CASSPGRGRGLGNQPQHF.

This clonotype has at least ten counts. This rearrangement joins TRBV12-5 to TRBJ2-1; D remains unclear. CDR3 length: 14 residues. The ends were cut back, 1 base at V and 6 bases at J, with 10 bases in the middle. CDR1 and CDR2 from the germline V gene are LGHNT and FRNRAP. CDR3 sequence: CASGLGTEGNEQFF. The DNA for the CDR3 is TGTGCTAGTGGTTTGGGGACGGAAGGCAATGAGCAGTTCTTC.

V gene TRBV29-1 combines with J gene TRBJ2-1, with a weak D call TRBD2 (5 bases). The germline CDR1 and CDR2 sequences are SQVTM and ANQGSEA. This CDR3 spans 12 amino acids. Trimming removed 4 bases from V and 9 bases from J, with 13 bases in between. In DNA, the CDR3 is TGCAGCGTTGCGCAATCCGGGGTTGAGCAGTTCTTC. It codes for CSVAQSGVEQFF.

This clonotype was seen a handful of times. The chain is built from TRBV20-1 and TRBJ1-2; D gene ambiguous. CDR3 length: 12 residues. CDR1 is DFQATT and CDR2 is SNEGSKA in the germline V gene (reference sequence). Trimming pared 6 bases from V and 0 bases from J, leaving 8 bases between. CDR3 sequence (DNA): TGCAGTGCCGGCAGAGCTAACTATGGCTACACCTTC. Its translation is CSAGRANYGYTF.

The chain joins TRBV30 to TRBJ1-3; D is perhaps TRBD1 (5 bases). The V end lost 0 bases, the J end lost 6 bases, and 21 bases lay between the germline ends. CDR1 and CDR2 (germline): GTSNPN, SVGIG (reference sequence). CDR3 length: 17 amino acids. In DNA form, the CDR3 reads TGTGCCTGGAGTGTTGACAGAGGAACGGAGTACCTAAACACCATATATTTT. This translates into CAWSVDRGTEYLNTIYF.

This clonotype was observed at least ten times. The chain combines TRBV7-2 with TRBJ2-3; 10 bases map to TRBD2. With 1 base clipped from V and 7 bases from J, the junction kept 5 bases outside the gene matches. The CDR3 loop spans 15 amino acids. Looked up from germline, CDR1 is SGHTA and CDR2 is FQGNSA. This CDR3 reads CASSLGAGGPYTQYF. The CDR3 bases are TGTGCCAGCAGCTTAGGAGCGGGAGGGCCATATACGCAGTATTTT. Using reference TRBV7-2 and TRBJ2-3 for the parts outside the CDR3, the full variable domain is GAGVSQSPSNKVTEKGKDVELRCDPISGHTALYWYRQSLGQGLEFLIYFQGNSAPDKSGLPSDRFSAERTGGSVSTLTIQRTQQEDSAVYLCASSLGAGGPYTQYFGPGTRLTVL.

Worth noting for this clonotype: A read error may be the cause here, since a much bigger clone is one base away. The rearrangement uses TRBV28 and TRBJ2-1; the match to TRBD2 covers 10 bases. Looked up from germline, CDR1 is MDHEN and CDR2 is SYDVKM. V was pared by 7 bases and J by 9 bases, with 12 bases of the junction left unmatched. The CDR3 length is 15 residues. The CDR3, as DNA: TGTGCCAGCATTTTTAGCGGGAGGATAAGTGGTGAGCAGTTCTTC. This translates into CASIFSGRISGEQFF.

The chain has TRBV7-3 and TRBJ1-6; 7 nucleotides match TRBD1. The V segment lost 5 bases and the J segment 7 bases; nucleotides outside the gene matches: 5. The CDR3 spans 14 residues. Per germline, CDR1 SGHTA and CDR2 FQGTGA. CDR3 region: CASSTTGFNSPLHF. The CDR3, as DNA: TGTGCCAGCAGCACGACAGGGTTCAATTCACCCCTCCACTTT.

The chain recombines TRBV7-3 with TRBJ2-3; 10 bases are a match to TRBD2. Germline V gene data show CDR1 as SGHTA and CDR2 as FQGTGA. V lost 5 bases to trimming and J lost 2 bases; unmatched junction nucleotides: 10. The CDR3 sequence is 17 residues long. Written as DNA, the CDR3 is TGTGCCAGCAGCCCCGGAACCGGGACTAGCGTCACAGATACGCAGTATTTT. Encoded protein: CASSPGTGTSVTDTQYF.

This clonotype was counted at least ten times. The V call is TRBV6-2 or TRBV6-3, the J call TRBJ2-7; TRBD2 aligns across 10 bases. Germline V gene sequence: CDR1 MNHEY, CDR2 SVGEGT. V dropped 0 bases and J dropped 3; count of bases not matched to a gene: 5. The CDR3 totals 16 residues. The CDR3 loop reads CASSYSRTSGNYEQYF. CDR3 in DNA: TGTGCCAGCAGTTACTCACGGACTAGCGGCAACTACGAGCAGTACTTC.

The table lists this clonotype with many counts. The junction does not match germline at one end; this may be a read error. This chain uses TRBV7-8 with TRBJ2-5; 8 bases fit TRBD1. There are 13 residues in the CDR3. Germline V gives CDR1 SGHVS, CDR2 FQNEAQ. CDR3 sequence (DNA): TGTGCCAGCAGCATCAAGACAGGGGCCCTCACGGACTTC. Residues: CASSIKTGALTDF.